This T cell receptor (beta chain) was found in a study of blood T cells in healthy people across ages. CDR3 length equals 13 residues. The V segment lost 6 bases and the J segment 5 bases; nucleotides outside the gene matches: 6. The authors ran a second PCR of 7 to 11 cycles using a sample-barcoded 5' primer and a J-beta primer mix. TCRdb reprocessed the 5' RACE reads with MiXCR, giving one entry per CDR3 protein. This table holds fewer than 1,000,000 distinct CDR3 sequences, 35% to 60% found once. The receptor was derived from a man older than 75 in good health. Material for sequencing was blood. V and J are TRBV12-3 or TRBV12-4 and TRBJ2-7; TRBD1 matches 8 bases. As DNA, the CDR3 is TGTGCCAGCAGCCGGGGACAGGAAGACGAGCAGTACTTC. It is translated as CASSRGQEDEQYF.